This passage covers 24 T cell receptor beta chains from one sample sequenced in a study of long-term antiretroviral therapy in people with HIV. With survey level as its setting, the immunoSEQ assay was v3.0. Produced via immunoSEQ multiplex PCR; TCRdb's table is partial and in-frame only. The sample has under 35,000 clones, around nine tenths seen once. Sequencing was performed on unsorted PBMCs, taken 1.1 years after starting antiretroviral therapy. Receptors originate from a young man with HIV.

The chain is built from TRBV29-1 and TRBJ1-1; no definite D call. CDR1 is SQVTM, CDR2 ANQGSEA, per germline. The CDR3 has 13 amino acids. V shed 6 bases and J shed 0 bases, with 11 bases lying between them. As DNA, the CDR3 is TGCAGCGTCGCAGGTTTCGTGAACACTGAAGCTTTCTTT. As protein: CSVAGFVNTEAFF.

This chain joins TRBV10-3 and TRBJ2-7; D not resolved. Germline-derived CDR1 and CDR2 are ENHRY and SYGVKD. CDR3 length: 15 residues. V was shortened by 2 bases and J by 0 bases, with 11 bases between the two germline ends. The CDR3 region is CAISEIPSSSYEQYF. In nucleotides, the CDR3 is TGTGCCATCAGTGAGATCCCGTCTAGCTCCTACGAGCAGTACTTC.

This clone was found a few times. The genes are TRBV27 and TRBJ2-7, with a possible D match to TRBD2 (6 bases). This CDR3 contains 11 residues. From germline, CDR1 is MNHEY and CDR2 SMNVEV (reference sequence). Trimming cost V 6 bases and J 7 bases, with 10 bases left between them. CDR3 loop: CASSRAGEQYF. CDR3 nucleotide sequence: TGTGCCAGCAGCCGCGCGGGAGAGCAGTACTTC.

This chain connects TRBV7-3 to TRBJ2-7; 10 bases line up with TRBD2. Germline CDR1 is SGHTA and CDR2 is FQGTGA. The CDR3 has 14 amino acids. The trim removed 5 bases at V and 5 bases at J, leaving 6 bases unmatched. CDR3 residues: CASSPAGGIHEQYF. The CDR3 bases are TGTGCCAGCAGCCCAGCGGGGGGGATACACGAGCAGTACTTC.

This chain uses TRBV27 with TRBJ2-5; TRBD2 aligns across 7 bases. The CDR3 spans 16 residues. The trim removed 1 base at V and 2 bases at J, leaving 7 bases unmatched. In germline, CDR1 is MNHEY, CDR2 SMNVEV (reference sequence). The CDR3 spells CASSLYWASGQETQYF. DNA for the CDR3: TGTGCCAGCAGTTTATATTGGGCTAGCGGACAAGAGACCCAGTACTTC.

This rearrangement joins TRBV4-2 to TRBJ2-7; D may be TRBD1 (5 bases). Germline values: CDR1 LGHNA, CDR2 YNFKEQ. The CDR3 loop spans 15 amino acids. The V gene lost 5 bases and the J gene lost 6 bases, with 20 bases spanning the gap. The CDR3 DNA reads TGTGCCAGCAGCTTTACCCAGGGTGTGTTCTCCGAGCAGTACTTC. Amino acid sequence: CASSFTQGVFSEQYF.

This rearrangement joins TRBV7-3 to TRBJ2-4; 9 bases are shared with TRBD1. The V gene end was trimmed by 5 bases and the J gene end by 9 bases; junction bases not matched to a gene: 8. This CDR3 has 14 residues. Per germline, CDR1 SGHTA and CDR2 FQGTGA. CDR3 amino acids: CASSPGQGSPIQYF. As DNA, the CDR3 is TGTGCCAGCAGCCCGGGACAGGGATCTCCCATTCAGTACTTC.

The rearrangement links TRBV18 to TRBJ2-3, with D uncertain. This CDR3 contains 13 residues. Trimming removed 2 bases at V and 1 base at J, with 4 bases between. Germline V gene lookup returns CDR1 KGHSH and CDR2 LQKENI. The CDR3 is CASSPVRTDTQYF. The CDR3 region has the DNA TGTGCCAGCTCACCAGTGCGCACAGATACGCAGTATTTT. The complete variable domain, with remaining parts taken from reference TRBV18 and TRBJ2-3, reads NAGVMQNPRHLVRRRGQEARLRCSPMKGHSHVYWYRQLPEEGLKFMVYLQKENIIDESGMPKERFSAEFPKEGPSILRIQQVVRGDSAAYFCASSPVRTDTQYFGPGTRLTVL.

V usage is TRBV11-3 and J usage is TRBJ2-7; D remains ambiguous. This CDR3 is built from 13 residues. V dropped 5 bases and J dropped 5 bases, with 13 bases sitting between them. Germline assignment: CDR1 SGHNT and CDR2 YENEEA. This chain's CDR3 is CASSPVGSNEQYF. The DNA of the CDR3 is TGTGCCAGCAGCCCCGTGGGGTCAAACGAGCAGTACTTC.

The V call is TRBV16, the J call TRBJ1-1; perhaps TRBD1 as D (5 bases). The V end was cut by 1 base, the J end by 5 bases, with 11 bases between. Germline V gene lookup returns CDR1 KGHSY and CDR2 FQNENV. This CDR3 has 14 amino acids. The CDR3 DNA sequence: TGTGCCAGCAGCCAATTGGGAGGGGATACTGAAGCTTTCTTT. This encodes CASSQLGGDTEAFF. Together with reference TRBV16 and TRBJ1-1, the CDR3 gives the full variable domain: GEEVAQTPKHLVRGEGQKAKLYCAPIKGHSYVFWYQQVLKNEFKFLISFQNENVFDETGMPKERFSAKCLPNSPCSLEIQATKLEDSAVYFCASSQLGGDTEAFFGQGTRLTVV.

This chain joins TRBV11-3 and TRBJ2-5, with D possibly being TRBD2 (7 bases). Per the germline V gene, CDR1 is SGHNT and CDR2 is YENEEA. CDR3 size: 14 residues. With 3 bases removed from V and 5 bases from J, the gap between germline ends came to 13 bases. CDR3 sequence (DNA): TGTGCCAGCAGCTTTGGGGGGGGCCGGGAGACCCAGTACTTC. This codes for CASSFGGGRETQYF.

The V call is TRBV4-2, the J call TRBJ2-1, with 9 bases matching TRBD1. Trimming removed 0 bases from V and 7 bases from J; junction bases left unmatched: 16. The germline V gene has CDR1 LGHNA and CDR2 YNFKEQ. There are 19 residues in the CDR3. DNA for the CDR3: TGTGCCAGCAGCCAAGACAGGAGGGACAGGGTCGACCCCTGGAATGAGCAGTTCTTC. Its translation: CASSQDRRDRVDPWNEQFF.

The rearrangement uses TRBV5-4 and TRBJ1-1; D is unresolved. The germline V gene has CDR1 SGHNT and CDR2 YYREEE (reference sequence). The CDR3 has 14 amino acids. Trimming left V 4 bases short and J 2 bases short, with 12 bases between. As DNA, the CDR3 is TGTGCCAGCAGCCAGACGGGCCCTAACACTGAAGCTTTCTTT. Its protein is CASSQTGPNTEAFF.

This chain uses TRBV27 with TRBJ1-1, with D perhaps matching TRBD1 (6 bases). CDR3 length equals 13 residues. The V gene's germline CDR1 is MNHEY and CDR2 SMNVEV (reference sequence). V was clipped by 10 bases and J by 2 bases, with 14 bases between them. In DNA, the CDR3 is TGTGCCACCAGACAGGAGATAAACACTGAAGCTTTCTTT. Translation gives CATRQEINTEAFF.

The chain combines TRBV19 with TRBJ1-1; maybe TRBD1 (6 bases). V was pared by 6 bases and J by 0 bases, with 8 bases between. Per the germline V gene, CDR1 is LNHDA and CDR2 is SQIVND (reference sequence). CDR3 size: 13 residues. The CDR3 spells CASSGQMNTEAFF. In DNA form, the CDR3 reads TGTGCCAGTAGCGGACAGATGAACACTGAAGCTTTCTTT. The full variable domain, its missing parts supplied by reference TRBV19 and TRBJ1-1, is DGGITQSPKYLFRKEGQNVTLSCEQNLNHDAMYWYRQDPGQGLRLIYYSQIVNDFQKGDIAEGYSVSREKKESFPLTVTSAQKNPTAFYLCASSGQMNTEAFFGQGTRLTVV.

V gene TRBV6-1 combines with J gene TRBJ2-5, with unresolved D. Trimming removed 6 bases at V and 1 base at J, with 6 bases between. Germline lookup yields CDR1 MNHNS and CDR2 SASEGT. The CDR3 runs to 12 residues. CDR3 bases: TGTGCCAGCAGGGTCCGCCAAGAGACCCAGTACTTC. Amino acid sequence: CASRVRQETQYF.

The V and J genes are TRBV19 and TRBJ2-1; D ambiguous. Germline values: CDR1 LNHDA, CDR2 SQIVND (reference sequence). This CDR3 comprises 13 residues. The V end was cut by 3 bases, the J end by 3 bases, with 6 bases between. CDR3 loop: CASSMNDYNEQFF. CDR3 nucleotide sequence: TGTGCCAGTAGTATGAACGACTACAATGAGCAGTTCTTC.

This sequence joins TRBV29-1 and TRBJ1-5; D is undetermined. This CDR3 is built from 13 residues. Germline V CDR1 and CDR2: SQVTM, ANQGSEA. V lost 4 bases and J lost 0, with 7 bases in between. CDR3: CSVAEDSNQPQHF. The CDR3 DNA reads TGCAGCGTTGCCGAAGATAGCAATCAGCCCCAGCATTTT.

The gene calls are TRBV6-1 and TRBJ2-7, with D unclear. V shed 8 bases and J shed 0 bases, with 11 bases lying between them. The germline gives CDR1 MNHNS, CDR2 SASEGT. CDR3 size: 13 residues. CDR3 nucleotide sequence: TGTGCCAGCCCCGGAGCGAACTCCTACGAGCAGTACTTC. This translates into CASPGANSYEQYF.

The chain is built from TRBV28 and TRBJ2-1, with D maybe TRBD2 (6 bases). Germline assignment: CDR1 MDHEN and CDR2 SYDVKM. This CDR3 comprises 13 residues. The V gene lost 6 bases and the J gene lost 4 bases, with 10 bases spanning the gap. CDR3 DNA sequence: TGTGCCAGCAGCGCAGGGAGGTACAATGAGCAGTTCTTC. Translated: CASSAGRYNEQFF.

With respect to this clone: A read error may produce the germline difference seen at one junction end. This chain uses TRBV7-7 with TRBJ2-1; 8 bases are shared with TRBD2. This CDR3 region has 13 residues. Germline V gene data show CDR1 as SSHAT and CDR2 as FNYEAQ (reference sequence). CDR3 DNA sequence: TGTGCTAGCAGTTCCGGGGGGGGGAATGAGCAGTTCTTC. Protein product: CASSSGGGNEQFF.

This clone was seen just once. For the CDR3, the DNA is TGTGCCAGCAGTTTAGACAGGGTTGACGGAAACACCATATATTTT. This codes for CASSLDRVDGNTIYF. This rearrangement joins TRBV28 to TRBJ1-3, with 7 bases that match TRBD1. With V trimmed by 2 bases and J by 4 bases, 5 bases remained unmatched. CDR1 is MDHEN and CDR2 is SYDVKM in the germline V gene. This CDR3 spans 15 amino acids. The variable domain in full, with the rest retrieved from reference TRBV28 and TRBJ1-3, is DVKVTQSSRYLVKRTGEKVFLECVQDMDHENMFWYRQDPGLGLRLIYFSYDVKMKEKGDIPEGYSVSREKKERFSLILESASTNQTSMYLCASSLDRVDGNTIYFGEGSWLTVV.

The chain couples TRBV5-8 to TRBJ1-5; D uncertain. Germline assignment: CDR1 SGHTS and CDR2 YDEGEE. The V end lost 2 bases, the J end lost 0 bases, and 18 bases lay between the germline ends. There are 18 residues in the CDR3. CDR3 nucleotides: TGTGCCAGCAGCTTAGGGATTTCAGGCGATTATAGCAATCAGCCCCAGCATTTT. It specifies CASSLGISGDYSNQPQHF.

V usage is TRBV7-9 and J usage is TRBJ2-3; the match to TRBD1 covers 7 bases. Per the germline V gene, CDR1 is SEHNR and CDR2 is FQNEAQ (reference sequence). V shed 5 bases, J shed 2 bases, and the junction held 16 bases outside the gene matches. The CDR3 runs 18 residues. The chain's CDR3 is CASSKGTVKFRLTDTQYF. The CDR3 region has the DNA TGTGCCAGCAGCAAAGGGACAGTAAAGTTCAGACTCACAGATACGCAGTATTTT.